These 20 T cell receptor beta chains were sequenced from one sample in a study of cytomegalovirus exposure and HLA in healthy donors. Generated by immunoSEQ multiplex PCR, the TCRdb table keeps only in-frame clones and is missing some. The sample includes 150,000 to 200,000 clones, roughly 88% seen only once; the top ten take around 1.6%. The sequencing sample was made of PBMCs. The receptors come from a young woman in good health and CMV-seronegative.

CDR3 loop: CASSAAGGYQPQHF. The CDR3 DNA reads TGTGCCAGTAGTGCGGCAGGGGGCTATCAGCCCCAGCATTTT. The V call is TRBV19, the J call TRBJ1-5; 8 bases are a match to TRBD1. The germline V gene has CDR1 LNHDA and CDR2 SQIVND (reference sequence). With 5 bases clipped from V and 5 bases from J, the junction kept 5 bases outside the gene matches. The CDR3 runs 14 residues.

J is TRBJ1-3 and V is TRBV5-1, with TRBD1 as a possible D gene (5 bases). Germline V gives CDR1 SGHRS, CDR2 YFSETQ. This CDR3 contains 14 residues. Deletions cut 0 bases from V and 4 bases from J, with 8 bases between. The CDR3 loop is CASSLGQGGNTIYF. The CDR3 nucleotides are TGCGCCAGCAGCTTGGGGCAGGGAGGAAACACCATATATTTT.

The V gene is TRBV11-2, the J gene TRBJ1-1, with no clear D. V lost 1 base, J lost 3 bases, and 6 bases lay in between. The germline V gene encodes CDR1 SGHAT and CDR2 FQNNGV. The CDR3 is 13 amino acids. The CDR3 DNA is TGTGCCAGCAGCTTAGCGCAGTACACTGAAGCTTTCTTT. Its translation is CASSLAQYTEAFF. The variable domain in full, completed from reference TRBV11-2 and TRBJ1-1, reads EAGVAQSPRYKIIEKRQSVAFWCNPISGHATLYWYQQILGQGPKLLIQFQNNGVVDDSQLPKDRFSAERLKGVDSTLKIQPAKLEDSAVYLCASSLAQYTEAFFGQGTRLTVV.

V usage is TRBV5-1 and J usage is TRBJ1-1; TRBD1 might be the D (5 bases). This CDR3 has 13 residues. CDR1 SGHRS and CDR2 YFSETQ come from the germline V gene. Deletions cut 2 bases from V and 1 base from J, with 6 bases between. The CDR3 region has the DNA TGCGCCAGCAGCTTCGACAGGAACACTGAAGCTTTCTTT. This gives the protein CASSFDRNTEAFF.

The CDR3 sequence: CASSVDAGYEQYF. The CDR3, as DNA: TGTGCCAGCAGCGTAGACGCGGGCTACGAGCAGTACTTC. The chain joins TRBV7-9 to TRBJ2-7; TRBD2 might be the D (5 bases). Germline CDR1 and CDR2: SEHNR and FQNEAQ (reference sequence). The V end was cut by 5 bases, the J end by 3 bases, with 11 bases between. The CDR3 contains 13 residues.

V gene TRBV30 combines with J gene TRBJ2-3, with a tentative D call TRBD2 (6 bases). CDR3 length: 15 residues. The germline gives CDR1 GTSNPN, CDR2 SVGIG (reference sequence). V was clipped by 0 bases and J by 3 bases, with 13 bases between them. As DNA, the CDR3 is TGTGCCTGGAGTGTGACGGGAGTGGGTACAGATACGCAGTATTTT. Residues: CAWSVTGVGTDTQYF.

This sequence joins TRBV7-9 and TRBJ2-3; D perhaps matches TRBD2 (6 bases). Trimming removed 4 bases from V and 0 bases from J, with 14 bases in between. Germline V gene lookup returns CDR1 SEHNR and CDR2 FQNEAQ (reference sequence). The length of the CDR3 is 16 residues. CDR3 sequence: CASSSSPGLSTDTQYF. Here the CDR3 DNA reads TGTGCCAGCAGCTCAAGCCCGGGACTTAGCACAGATACGCAGTATTTT. Full variable domain (outside the CDR3, taken from reference TRBV7-9 and TRBJ2-3): DTGVSQNPRHKITKRGQNVTFRCDPISEHNRLYWYRQTLGQGPEFLTYFQNEAQLEKSRLLSDRFSAERPKGSFSTLEIQRTEQGDSAMYLCASSSSPGLSTDTQYFGPGTRLTVL.

The rearrangement joins TRBV14 to TRBJ1-4, with TRBD1 identical over 8 bases. This CDR3 has 15 residues. CDR1 and CDR2 (germline): SGHDN, FVKESK. J gave up 8 bases and V 5 bases, and 10 bases lay outside the gene matches. The CDR3 nucleotides are TGTGCCAGCAGCTATCAGGGGGCTTTGGAGGAAAAACTGTTTTTT. Amino acids: CASSYQGALEEKLFF.

CDR3 residues: CASTEGLRREQYF. CDR3 coding DNA: TGTGCCAGCACCGAGGGTCTAAGGAGGGAGCAGTACTTC. J is TRBJ2-7 and V is TRBV27, with a possible D match to TRBD2 (5 bases). V was clipped by 7 bases and J by 7 bases, with 17 bases between them. Germline V lookup: CDR1 MNHEY, CDR2 SMNVEV (reference sequence). CDR3 length: 13 amino acids.

The rearrangement joins TRBV2 to TRBJ2-1, with D uncertain. V lost 9 bases, J lost 3 bases, and 6 bases lay in between. Germline-derived CDR1 and CDR2 are SNHLY and FYNNEI. The CDR3 is made up of 11 amino acids. The CDR3 loop reads CARSSYNEQFF. In DNA form, the CDR3 reads TGTGCCAGGTCTAGCTACAATGAGCAGTTCTTC. The full variable domain, its missing parts supplied by reference TRBV2 and TRBJ2-1, is EPEVTQTPSHQVTQMGQEVILRCVPISNHLYFYWYRQILGQKVEFLVSFYNNEISEKSEIFDDQFSVERPDGSNFTLKIRSTKLEDSAMYFCARSSYNEQFFGPGTRLTVL.

This clone appeared a few times. The chain couples TRBV6-5 to TRBJ2-7; tentatively, D is TRBD2 (6 bases). Trimming cost V 4 bases and J 6 bases, with 16 bases left between them. This CDR3 contains 14 residues. The V gene's germline CDR1 is MNHEY and CDR2 SVGAGI. The CDR3 nucleotides read TGTGCCAGCAGTTTGGGACTGAACCCTATCGAGCAGTACTTC. This sequence encodes CASSLGLNPIEQYF.

The rearrangement joins TRBV6-1 to TRBJ2-7; TRBD1 matches 12 bases. CDR3 size: 14 residues. Per the germline V gene, CDR1 is MNHNS and CDR2 is SASEGT. With 5 bases clipped from V and 4 bases from J, the junction kept 3 bases outside the gene matches. The CDR3 reads CASSPGQGAYEQYF. DNA for the CDR3: TGTGCCAGCAGTCCGGGACAGGGGGCGTACGAGCAGTACTTC.

The V and J genes are TRBV6-5 and TRBJ2-7; D is undetermined. The CDR3 is made up of 13 amino acids. The V and J ends lost 1 base and 0 bases respectively, with 4 bases between them. Germline CDR1 is MNHEY and CDR2 is SVGAGI. In nucleotides, the CDR3 is TGTGCCAGCAGTTACTATAACTCCTACGAGCAGTACTTC. Translating it yields CASSYYNSYEQYF.

The V gene is TRBV5-1, the J gene TRBJ2-3; D may be TRBD2 (6 bases). V was cut by 0 bases and J by 5 bases, with 10 bases left in between. The CDR3 extends over 14 amino acids. The germline CDR1 and CDR2 sequences are SGHRS and YFSETQ. This chain's CDR3 is CASSLGLVGDTQYF. CDR3 DNA: TGCGCCAGCAGCTTGGGACTAGTTGGAGATACGCAGTATTTT.

The V and J genes are TRBV5-1 and TRBJ2-3, with 10 bases lining up with TRBD1. The germline gives CDR1 SGHRS, CDR2 YFSETQ. V lost 4 bases and J lost 5; bases outside the gene matches: 7. The CDR3 has 15 residues. CDR3 in DNA: TGCGCCAGCAGCAGGACCGGGACAGGGGAAGATACGCAGTATTTT. Amino acid sequence: CASSRTGTGEDTQYF.

The chain is built from TRBV5-5 and TRBJ1-5; D unclear. Looked up from germline, CDR1 is SGHKS and CDR2 is YYEKEE (reference sequence). This CDR3 has 11 residues. Between the trimmed V and J ends, which lost 3 bases and 6 bases, there was a span of 4 bases. The CDR3 protein is CASSSSQPQHF. In nucleotides, the CDR3 is TGTGCCAGCAGCTCTAGTCAGCCCCAGCATTTT.

This sequence joins TRBV10-1 and TRBJ1-1; TRBD1 is a possible D gene (6 bases). V was cut by 5 bases and J by 1 base, with 14 bases left in between. Germline V gene lookup returns CDR1 WNHNN and CDR2 SYGVQD (reference sequence). The CDR3 has 15 amino acids. The CDR3 spells CASSSTGRGNTEAFF. In nucleotides, the CDR3 is TGCGCCAGCAGTTCAACAGGGAGGGGGAACACTGAAGCTTTCTTT.

This chain uses TRBV7-9 with TRBJ1-1; the D is unclear. Germline CDR1 reads SEHNR; CDR2 reads FQNEAQ (reference sequence). The CDR3 totals 17 residues. V dropped 5 bases and J dropped 1 base, with 20 bases sitting between them. CDR3 in amino acids: CASSPRFSYGGNTEAFF. As DNA, the CDR3 is TGTGCCAGCAGCCCCCGGTTTTCGTATGGAGGGAACACTGAAGCTTTCTTT.

This clone occurred a few times. V is TRBV4-1 and J is TRBJ1-2; 9 nucleotides match TRBD1. The CDR3 totals 20 residues. Germline CDR1 MGHRA, CDR2 YSYEKL. After removal of 0 bases from V and 6 bases from J, the junction contained 20 bases not matched to a gene. CDR3 residues: CASSQDAVGWGQGSVDGYTF. CDR3 nucleotides: TGCGCCAGCAGCCAAGATGCTGTAGGTTGGGGACAGGGATCTGTCGATGGCTACACCTTC.

This clone was recorded once. V gene TRBV29-1 combines with J gene TRBJ1-4; the D gene is possibly TRBD1 (5 bases). Germline V lookup: CDR1 SQVTM, CDR2 ANQGSEA. The V end lost 6 bases, the J end lost 7 bases, and 18 bases lay between the germline ends. This CDR3 contains 14 residues. CDR3 sequence reads: CSVRKGTGGEKLFF. The CDR3 DNA sequence: TGCAGCGTGAGAAAGGGGACGGGGGGTGAAAAACTGTTTTTT.